This TCR beta chain was sequenced during a study of T cells in localized non-small cell lung cancer. Study-wide results and caveats: In the blood, greater T cell density corresponded to longer overall survival. Median approximately 58 top-100 tumor clones were shared with paired adjacent lung. Uninvolved adjacent lung had the highest recorded T cell clonality, with tumor below it.

Germline CDR1 reads MNHNS; CDR2 reads SASEGT. CDR3 length: 15 amino acids. V shed 6 bases, J shed 1 base, and the junction held 8 bases outside the gene matches. Sequencing used immunoSEQ multiplex PCR; TCRdb keeps in-frame clones, though not all of them. Of under 20,000 clones listed, approximately 80% are singletons. With respect to this clone: Its matching antigen is unknown.

The sample in question was peripheral blood, obtained before any cancer treatment. The V and J genes are TRBV6-1 and TRBJ1-1; 7 positions agree with TRBD1. This clonotype was sampled from a female donor over 55 with stage I lung adenocarcinoma. The CDR3 is CASRTGQDANTEAFF. In nucleotides, the CDR3 is TGTGCCAGCAGAACTGGACAGGACGCGAACACTGAAGCTTTCTTT.